These T cell receptor beta chains were read from a single sample in a study of identifying expanded T cells in peripheral blood. The assay was immunoSEQ multiplex PCR, and TCRdb's table has in-frame clones only and misses some. In the table there are 75,000 to 90,000 clones, about 87% of which are singletons. Input material: blood. The receptors stem from a person aged 18-70 years in good health. Both conserved end residues are part of each CDR3. D genes are given only for firm matches. Only some rows state a clone size, as once, few, many or a class for expanded clones.

J	size	D	V	CDR3	DNA
TRBJ1-4	NA	TRBD1	TRBV7-9	CASSRTGSVEKLFF	TGTGCCAGCAGCCGGACAGGGTCGGTTGAAAAACTGTTTTTT
TRBJ1-1	once	NA	TRBV12-5	CASGFGRGSTEAFF	TGTGCTAGTGGTTTTGGCAGGGGTTCCACTGAAGCTTTCTTT
TRBJ1-5	once	TRBD1	TRBV28	CASSSQATGLSNQPQHF	TGTGCCAGCAGTTCCCAGGCGACAGGGCTAAGCAATCAGCCCCAGCATTTT
TRBJ2-2	NA	NA	TRBV7-2	CASSLVTTGELFF	TGTGCCAGCAGCTTAGTAACCACCGGGGAGCTGTTTTTT
TRBJ1-2	NA	NA	TRBV19	CASSRMRGAGYGYTF	TGTGCCAGTAGTAGGATGCGGGGGGCAGGGTATGGCTACACCTTC
TRBJ1-1	NA	TRBD1	TRBV5-1	CASSLSTGVGNTEAFF	TGCGCCAGCAGCTTGTCCACAGGGGTTGGGAACACTGAAGCTTTCTTT
TRBJ2-2	NA	NA	TRBV7-3	CASSLAGSGRGNTGELFF	TGTGCCAGCAGCTTAGCCGGGAGTGGAAGAGGGAACACCGGGGAGCTGTTTTTT
TRBJ1-3	NA	TRBD1	TRBV5-1	CASSLTTGRFSGNTIYF	TGCGCCAGCAGCCTGACGACAGGGAGATTCTCTGGAAACACCATATATTTT
TRBJ1-2	once	TRBD1	TRBV4-3	CASSPQGEGRKGYTF	TGCGCCAGCAGTCCCCAGGGGGAGGGGAGGAAGGGCTACACCTTC
TRBJ2-7	NA	NA	TRBV2	CASIGEGYYEQYF	TGTGCCAGCATAGGAGAAGGGTACTACGAGCAGTACTTC
TRBJ1-1	NA	NA	TRBV19	CASRPRQVNTEAFF	TGTGCCAGTAGGCCAAGACAGGTGAACACTGAAGCTTTCTTT
TRBJ2-2	NA	TRBD1	TRBV5-5	CASTGTGNTGELFF	TGTGCCAGCACCGGGACAGGGAACACCGGGGAGCTGTTTTTT
TRBJ2-1	NA	NA	TRBV4-1	CASSPGLLGNEQFF	TGCGCCAGCAGCCCTGGACTCTTAGGCAATGAGCAGTTCTTC
TRBJ2-4	NA	TRBD1	TRBV7-6	CASSSGTGANIQYF	TGTGCCAGCAGCTCCGGGACAGGGGCAAACATTCAGTACTTC
TRBJ1-2	NA	NA	TRBV9	CASSVERRDYGYTF	TGTGCCAGCAGCGTAGAGAGGCGGGACTATGGCTACACCTTC
TRBJ1-2	NA	NA	TRBV5-4	CASSSRQATNYGYTF	TGTGCCAGCAGCTCAAGACAGGCCACGAACTATGGCTACACCTTC
TRBJ1-2	few	NA	TRBV27	CASSLSVSQGASGYTF	TGTGCCAGCAGTTTATCGGTTTCCCAGGGCGCCAGTGGCTACACCTTC
TRBJ1-1	NA	NA	TRBV4-3	CASSPVDQTAEAFF	TGCGCCAGCAGCCCAGTCGACCAGACGGCTGAAGCTTTCTTT
TRBJ2-7	NA	TRBD1	TRBV27	CASSLLTGGYYEQYF	TGTGCCAGCAGCCTCTTGACAGGGGGTTACTACGAGCAGTACTTC
TRBJ2-5	NA	TRBD2	TRBV23-1	CASSSSGGAVTQYF	TGCGCCAGCAGTTCCAGCGGGGGGGCCGTGACCCAGTACTTC
TRBJ2-1	NA	TRBD1	TRBV4-3	CASSHNRDRVRNEQFF	TGCGCCAGCAGCCATAACCGGGACAGGGTCCGCAATGAGCAGTTCTTC
TRBJ1-4	NA	TRBD1	TRBV5-1	CASSSGTANEKLFF	TGCGCCAGCAGCTCCGGGACAGCTAATGAAAAACTGTTTTTT
TRBJ2-1	NA	TRBD1	TRBV19	CASAGDRVDNEQFF	TGTGCCAGTGCGGGGGACAGGGTTGACAATGAGCAGTTCTTC
TRBJ2-1	NA	TRBD2	TRBV6-5	CASSYSTSGKYNEQFF	TGTGCCAGCAGTTACTCAACTAGCGGAAAGTACAATGAGCAGTTCTTC
TRBJ2-5	NA	NA	TRBV5-4	CASSLTIRGQETQYF	TGTGCCAGCAGCCTGACCATCCGCGGCCAAGAGACCCAGTACTTC
TRBJ2-7	once	NA	TRBV7-2	CASSHITYEQYF	TGTGCCAGCAGCCACATCACCTACGAGCAGTACTTC
TRBJ1-1	NA	TRBD1	TRBV7-2	CASSLGRRTGLNTEAFF	TGTGCCAGCAGCCTCGGACGGCGGACAGGATTGAACACTGAAGCTTTCTTT
TRBJ1-2	NA	TRBD1	TRBV7-9	CASSLAGQNNYGYTF	TGTGCCAGCAGCTTAGCGGGACAGAACAACTATGGCTACACCTTC
TRBJ1-5	NA	NA	TRBV19	CASSPGANQPQHF	TGTGCCAGTAGTCCGGGGGCCAATCAGCCCCAGCATTTT
TRBJ2-3	NA	TRBD1	TRBV11-3	CASSLQGAAADTQYF	TGTGCCAGCAGCTTACAGGGGGCGGCAGCAGATACGCAGTATTTT
TRBJ2-5	NA	NA	TRBV5-4	CASSFLGLTGRRETQYF	TGTGCCAGCAGCTTCCTGGGCCTGACAGGGAGGAGGGAGACCCAGTACTTC
TRBJ1-3	NA	NA	TRBV7-6	CASSWGTAGNTIYF	TGTGCCAGCAGCTGGGGGACGGCTGGAAACACCATATATTTT
TRBJ2-7	NA	NA	TRBV7-2	CASSLVGVRAGTAYEQYF	TGTGCCAGCAGCTTAGTCGGGGTTCGGGCCGGGACTGCCTACGAGCAGTACTTC